Each of the 8 T cell receptor beta chains below was sequenced from the same sample in a study of CD8+ T cells in alopecia areata. Treatment given: oral pan-JAK inhibitor, 5-10 mg twice daily. TCR sequencing used cDNA made by reverse transcription of extracted RNA. Assay: immunoSEQ multiplex PCR; the TCRdb copy retains only in-frame clones and omits some. The sample holds around 200,000 clones, 50% to 60% seen once. The sample in question was CD4+ T cells sorted from blood, obtained at week 4, from a patient treated with tofacitinib. These receptors were taken from a human donor with alopecia areata.

This clone was seen a few times. V and J are TRBV5-8 and TRBJ2-1, with unresolved D. Between the trimmed V and J ends, which lost 4 bases and 0 bases, there was a span of 11 bases. Germline values: CDR1 SGHTS, CDR2 YDEGEE. The CDR3 spans 15 residues. The CDR3 region is CASSRYRSSYNEQFF. CDR3 nucleotides: TGTGCCAGCAGCAGGTATAGGAGCTCCTACAATGAGCAGTTCTTC. Combining the CDR3 with reference TRBV5-8 and TRBJ2-1 gives the whole variable domain EAGVTQSPTHLIKTRGQQATLRCSPISGHTSVYWYQQALGLGLQFLLWYDEGEERNRGNFPPRFSGRQFPNYSSELNVNALELEDSALYLCASSRYRSSYNEQFFGPGTRLTVL.

This clone was counted between two and nine times. The rearrangement joins TRBV14 to TRBJ2-1; D possibly matches TRBD1 or TRBD2 (6 bases each). Trimming removed 0 bases from V and 8 bases from J, with 14 bases in between. This CDR3 is 15 amino acids long. Germline V gene data show CDR1 as SGHDN and CDR2 as FVKESK. CDR3 DNA sequence: TGTGCCAGCAGCCAAGACAGGGGAGGAACACATGAGCAGTTCTTC. It codes for CASSQDRGGTHEQFF. Complete variable domain (other parts from reference TRBV14 and TRBJ2-1): EAGVTQFPSHSVIEKGQTVTLRCDPISGHDNLYWYRRVMGKEIKFLLHFVKESKQDESGMPNNRFLAERTGGTYSTLKVQPAELEDSGVYFCASSQDRGGTHEQFFGPGTRLTVL.

This clone was seen more than once but under ten times. The CDR3 region is CSVGYSAGEQFF. DNA of the CDR3: TGCAGCGTCGGATACTCGGCAGGTGAGCAGTTCTTC. The chain combines TRBV29-1 with TRBJ2-1; D ambiguous. CDR3 length: 12 residues. Germline V lookup: CDR1 SQVTM, CDR2 ANQGSEA. V was trimmed by 6 bases and J by 9 bases, leaving 15 bases between them.

The chain couples TRBV4-3 to TRBJ2-5; TRBD1 agrees at 8 bases. Unmatched junction bases numbered 10, after V lost 5 bases and J lost 5 bases. Germline lookup yields CDR1 LGHNA and CDR2 YSLEER. CDR3 length equals 15 residues. In DNA form, the CDR3 reads TGCGCCAGCAGCTCCCGGACAGGGCCTGGGGAGACCCAGTACTTC. Translation: CASSSRTGPGETQYF.

This clone was counted once. The CDR3 coding sequence is TGCGCCAGCAGCCCCGGGACAGGGGTTCAGCCCCAGCATTTT. Protein: CASSPGTGVQPQHF. The V gene is TRBV5-1, the J gene TRBJ1-5, with 10 bases fitting TRBD1. Losses at the gene ends were 4 bases for V and 6 bases for J; bases not matched to a gene: 4. The CDR3 is 14 residues long. Germline loops: CDR1 SGHRS, CDR2 YFSETQ.

The V call is TRBV27, the J call TRBJ2-6; perhaps TRBD2 as D (5 bases). V lost 4 bases and J 13 bases, leaving 20 bases between the germline ends. The CDR3 consists of 15 residues. From germline, CDR1 is MNHEY and CDR2 SMNVEV (reference sequence). DNA of the CDR3: TGTGCCAGCAGTTCGCCTACCGGGATCCCCGAGGTCCTGACTTTC. Translated, it gives CASSSPTGIPEVLTF.

The chain combines TRBV18 with TRBJ2-3, with 7 bases aligning to TRBD1. This CDR3 is built from 15 residues. From germline, CDR1 is KGHSH and CDR2 LQKENI. V dropped 4 bases and J dropped 2; count of bases not matched to a gene: 6. This CDR3 reads CASSLTGTVTDTQYF. CDR3 sequence (DNA): TGTGCCAGCTCACTTACCGGGACAGTCACAGATACGCAGTATTTT.

The genes are TRBV15 and TRBJ2-1; tentative D call: TRBD2 (5 bases). Per germline, CDR1 LNHNV and CDR2 YYDKDF (reference sequence). Trimming removed 10 bases at V and 0 bases at J, with 10 bases between. The CDR3 is 13 amino acids. The CDR3 coding sequence is TGTGCCATTGCGGGCAGCTCCTACAATGAGCAGTTCTTC. It translates to CAIAGSSYNEQFF.